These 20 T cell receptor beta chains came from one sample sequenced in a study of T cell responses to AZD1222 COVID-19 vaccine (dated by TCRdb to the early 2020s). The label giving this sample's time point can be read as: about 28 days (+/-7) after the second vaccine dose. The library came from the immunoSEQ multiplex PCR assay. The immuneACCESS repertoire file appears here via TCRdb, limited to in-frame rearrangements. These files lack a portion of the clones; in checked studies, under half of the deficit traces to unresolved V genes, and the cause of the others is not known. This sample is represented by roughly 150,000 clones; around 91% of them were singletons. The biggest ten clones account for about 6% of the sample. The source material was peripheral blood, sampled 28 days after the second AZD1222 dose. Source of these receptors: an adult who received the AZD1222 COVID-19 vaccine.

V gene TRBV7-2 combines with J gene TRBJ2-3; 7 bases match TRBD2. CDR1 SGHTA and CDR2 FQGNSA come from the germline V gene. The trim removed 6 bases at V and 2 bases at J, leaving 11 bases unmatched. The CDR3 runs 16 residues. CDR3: CASSNGGGPLTDTQYF. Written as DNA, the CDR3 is TGTGCCAGCAGTAATGGGGGGGGACCCCTCACAGATACGCAGTATTTT.

CDR3 coding DNA: TGTGCCAGCAGTGAAATGGGGCCCCCGAATTCACCCCTCCACTTT. This translates into CASSEMGPPNSPLHF. The chain is built from TRBV2 and TRBJ1-6; TRBD1 might be the D (5 bases). Deletions cut 2 bases from V and 7 bases from J, with 12 bases between. The CDR3 totals 15 residues. Germline CDR1 is SNHLY and CDR2 is FYNNEI.

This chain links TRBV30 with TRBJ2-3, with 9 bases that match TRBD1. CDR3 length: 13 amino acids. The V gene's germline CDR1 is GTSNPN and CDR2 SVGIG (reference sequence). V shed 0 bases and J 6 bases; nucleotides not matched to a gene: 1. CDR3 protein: CAWSVGTGDTQYF. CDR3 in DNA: TGTGCCTGGAGTGTTGGGACAGGGGATACGCAGTATTTT.

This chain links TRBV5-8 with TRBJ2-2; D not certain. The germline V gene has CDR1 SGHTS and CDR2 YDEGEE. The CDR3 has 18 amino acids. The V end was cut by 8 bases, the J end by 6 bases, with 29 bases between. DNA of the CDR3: TGTGCCAGTCGTAGGCAGGTGGTATTGAGCGTGGAATCCGGGGAGCTGTTTTTT. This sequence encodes CASRRQVVLSVESGELFF. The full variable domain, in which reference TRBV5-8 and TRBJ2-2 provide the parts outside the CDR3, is EAGVTQSPTHLIKTRGQQATLRCSPISGHTSVYWYQQALGLGLQFLLWYDEGEERNRGNFPPRFSGRQFPNYSSELNVNALELEDSALYLCASRRQVVLSVESGELFFGEGSRLTVL.

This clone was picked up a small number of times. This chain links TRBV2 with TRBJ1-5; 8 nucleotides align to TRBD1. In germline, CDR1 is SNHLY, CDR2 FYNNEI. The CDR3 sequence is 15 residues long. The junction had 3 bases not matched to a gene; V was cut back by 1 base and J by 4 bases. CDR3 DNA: TGTGCCAGCAGTGAAGAAAGGACAGGGAATCAGCCCCAGCATTTT. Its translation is CASSEERTGNQPQHF.

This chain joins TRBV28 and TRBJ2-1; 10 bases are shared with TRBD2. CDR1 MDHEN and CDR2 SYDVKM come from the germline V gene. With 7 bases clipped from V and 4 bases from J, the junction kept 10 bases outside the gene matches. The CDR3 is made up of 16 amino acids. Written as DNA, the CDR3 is TGTGCCAGCAATTCTCTAGCGGGAGAGGGTTACAATGAGCAGTTCTTC. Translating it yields CASNSLAGEGYNEQFF. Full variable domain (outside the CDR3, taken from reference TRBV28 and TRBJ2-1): DVKVTQSSRYLVKRTGEKVFLECVQDMDHENMFWYRQDPGLGLRLIYFSYDVKMKEKGDIPEGYSVSREKKERFSLILESASTNQTSMYLCASNSLAGEGYNEQFFGPGTRLTVL.

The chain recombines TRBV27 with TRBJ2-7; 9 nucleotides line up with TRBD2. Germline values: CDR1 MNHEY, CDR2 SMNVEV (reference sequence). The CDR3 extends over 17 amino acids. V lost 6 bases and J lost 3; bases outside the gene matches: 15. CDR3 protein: CASSRTSGQAWGYEQYF. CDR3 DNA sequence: TGTGCCAGCAGCCGTACTAGCGGGCAGGCGTGGGGCTACGAGCAGTACTTC.

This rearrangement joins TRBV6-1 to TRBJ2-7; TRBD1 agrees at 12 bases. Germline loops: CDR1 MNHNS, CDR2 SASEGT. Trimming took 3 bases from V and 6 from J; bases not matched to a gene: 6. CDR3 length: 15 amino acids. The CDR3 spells CASSELGQGASEQYF. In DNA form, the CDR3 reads TGTGCCAGCAGTGAGTTGGGACAGGGGGCGAGCGAGCAGTACTTC.

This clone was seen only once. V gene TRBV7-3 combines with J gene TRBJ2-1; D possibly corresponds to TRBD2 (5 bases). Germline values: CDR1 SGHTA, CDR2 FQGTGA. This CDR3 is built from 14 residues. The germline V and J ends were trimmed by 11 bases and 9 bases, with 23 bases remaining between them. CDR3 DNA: TGTGCCTCAGCTTCGGTGGGAGTAATGGGTGAGCAGTTCTTC. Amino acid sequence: CASASVGVMGEQFF.

Here the CDR3 DNA reads TGCAGCGTCGCAAGAGCGGACTACGAGCAGTACTTC. Its protein product is CSVARADYEQYF. The chain recombines TRBV29-1 with TRBJ2-7; D is perhaps TRBD2 (5 bases). V was trimmed by 6 bases and J by 3 bases, leaving 12 bases between them. Germline CDR1 SQVTM, CDR2 ANQGSEA. The CDR3 has 12 residues.

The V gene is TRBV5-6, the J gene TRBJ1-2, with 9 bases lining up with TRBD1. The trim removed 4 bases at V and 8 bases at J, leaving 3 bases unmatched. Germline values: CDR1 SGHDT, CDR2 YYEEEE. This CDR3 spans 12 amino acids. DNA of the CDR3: TGTGCCAGCAGCCAGGGACAGGGAGGCTACACCTTC. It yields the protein CASSQGQGGYTF. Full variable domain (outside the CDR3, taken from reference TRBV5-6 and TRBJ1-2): DAGVTQSPTHLIKTRGQQVTLRCSPKSGHDTVSWYQQALGQGPQFIFQYYEEEERQRGNFPDRFSGHQFPNYSSELNVNALLLGDSALYLCASSQGQGGYTFGSGTRLTVV.

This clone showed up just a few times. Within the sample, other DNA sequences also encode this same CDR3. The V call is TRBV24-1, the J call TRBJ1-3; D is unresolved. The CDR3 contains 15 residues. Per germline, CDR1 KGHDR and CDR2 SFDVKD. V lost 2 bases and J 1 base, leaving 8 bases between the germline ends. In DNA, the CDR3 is TGTGCCACCAGTGATTCTCGAGGATCTGGAAACACCATATATTTT. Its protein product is CATSDSRGSGNTIYF.

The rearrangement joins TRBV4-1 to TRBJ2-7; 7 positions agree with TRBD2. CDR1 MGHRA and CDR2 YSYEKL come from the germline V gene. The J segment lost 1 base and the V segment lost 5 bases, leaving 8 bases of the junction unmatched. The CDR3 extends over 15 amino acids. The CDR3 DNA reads TGCGCCAGCAGCTGGAGGGCTAGCGGATCCTACGAGCAGTACTTC. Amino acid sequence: CASSWRASGSYEQYF.

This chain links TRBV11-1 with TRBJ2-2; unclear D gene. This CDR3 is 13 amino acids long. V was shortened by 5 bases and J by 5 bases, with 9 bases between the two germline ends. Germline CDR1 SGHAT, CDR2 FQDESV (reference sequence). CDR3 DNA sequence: TGTGCCAGCAGCCCCCGGAGTACCGGGGAGCTGTTTTTT. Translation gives CASSPRSTGELFF. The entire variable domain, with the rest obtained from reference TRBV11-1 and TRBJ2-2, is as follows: EAEVAQSPRYKITEKSQAVAFWCDPISGHATLYWYRQILGQGPELLVQFQDESVVDDSQLPKDRFSAERLKGVDSTLKIQPAELGDSAMYLCASSPRSTGELFFGEGSRLTVL.

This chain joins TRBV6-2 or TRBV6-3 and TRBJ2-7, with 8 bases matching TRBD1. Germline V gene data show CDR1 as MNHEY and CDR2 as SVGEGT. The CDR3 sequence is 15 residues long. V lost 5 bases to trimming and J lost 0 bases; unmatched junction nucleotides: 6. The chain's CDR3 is CASSTGQGASYEQYF. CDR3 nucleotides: TGTGCCAGCAGTACGGGGCAGGGGGCCTCCTACGAGCAGTACTTC.

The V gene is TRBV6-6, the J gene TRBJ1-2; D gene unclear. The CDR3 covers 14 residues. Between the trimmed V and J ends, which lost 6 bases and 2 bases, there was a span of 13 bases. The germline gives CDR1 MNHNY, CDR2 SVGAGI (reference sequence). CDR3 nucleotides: TGTGCCAGCAGCCGGGGAAATATGAACTATGGCTACACCTTC. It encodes CASSRGNMNYGYTF.

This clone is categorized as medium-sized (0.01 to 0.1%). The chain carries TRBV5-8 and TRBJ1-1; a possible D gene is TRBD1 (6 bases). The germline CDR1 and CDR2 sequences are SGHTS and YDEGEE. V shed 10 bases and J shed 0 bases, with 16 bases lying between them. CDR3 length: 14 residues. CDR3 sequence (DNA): TGTGCCGGAAAGGGTCGGACAGTGAACACTGAAGCTTTCTTT. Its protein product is CAGKGRTVNTEAFF.

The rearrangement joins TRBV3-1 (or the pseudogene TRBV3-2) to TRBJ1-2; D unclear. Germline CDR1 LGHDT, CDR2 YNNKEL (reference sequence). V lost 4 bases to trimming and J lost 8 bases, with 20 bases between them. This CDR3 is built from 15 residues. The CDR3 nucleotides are TGTGCCAGCAGCCCTCCCTTTTGGGAGGAACGCGGCTACACCTTC. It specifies CASSPPFWEERGYTF.

CDR3 coding DNA: TGTGCCAGCAGTCTCCGGGACAGGGGTAAAGATACGCAGTATTTT. This encodes CASSLRDRGKDTQYF. This chain uses TRBV2 with TRBJ2-3; the match to TRBD1 covers 10 bases. Germline V gene sequence: CDR1 SNHLY, CDR2 FYNNEI. V trimming: 5 bases; J trimming: 5 bases; junction bases outside the gene matches: 7. This CDR3 is built from 15 residues.

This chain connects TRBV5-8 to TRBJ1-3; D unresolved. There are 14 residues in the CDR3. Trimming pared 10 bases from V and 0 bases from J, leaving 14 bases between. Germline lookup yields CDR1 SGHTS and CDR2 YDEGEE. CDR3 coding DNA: TGTGCCGTTAGAACCCCCTACTCTGGAAACACCATATATTTT. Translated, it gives CAVRTPYSGNTIYF. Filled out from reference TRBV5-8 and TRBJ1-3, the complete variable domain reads EAGVTQSPTHLIKTRGQQATLRCSPISGHTSVYWYQQALGLGLQFLLWYDEGEERNRGNFPPRFSGRQFPNYSSELNVNALELEDSALYLCAVRTPYSGNTIYFGEGSWLTVV.